Listed here are 32 T cell receptor beta chains from one sample, sequenced in a study of blood T cells in healthy people across ages. Then a second PCR, running roughly 7 to 11 cycles, was carried out with a sample-barcoded 5' primer and a J-beta primer mix. TCRdb independently ran MiXCR on the 5' RACE reads; one entry per CDR3 protein. The sample lists about 1,500,000 distinct CDR3 sequences; approximately 40% were seen once. The sample taken for sequencing was blood. Every receptor here comes from a woman aged 18-29 years in good health.

The V and J genes are TRBV6-5 and TRBJ1-1; no reliable D call. CDR3 length: 15 amino acids. Germline CDR1 reads MNHEY; CDR2 reads SVGAGI. Trimming removed 0 bases from V and 1 base from J, with 9 bases in between. The CDR3 here is CASSYSRVKNTEAFF. The DNA of the CDR3 is TGTGCCAGCAGTTACTCGAGGGTAAAGAACACTGAAGCTTTCTTT.

V is TRBV3-1 and J is TRBJ1-6; D perhaps matches TRBD1 (5 bases). CDR1 LGHDT and CDR2 YNNKEL come from the germline V gene (reference sequence). The CDR3 contains 17 residues. V lost 4 bases and J 7 bases, leaving 20 bases between the germline ends. The CDR3, as DNA: TGTGCCAGCAGCCCCCAGATCCTGACAGTCGGGAATTCACCCCTCCACTTT. Amino acid sequence: CASSPQILTVGNSPLHF.

The DNA of the CDR3 is TGTGCCAGCAGTTTAGCCGGGCGGCGATACGAGCAGTACTTC. As protein: CASSLAGRRYEQYF. The chain carries TRBV27 and TRBJ2-5; the D is unclear. The J call is uncertain, as TRBJ2-7 better fits the DNA end. The CDR3 extends over 14 amino acids. Germline CDR1 reads MNHEY; CDR2 reads SMNVEV (reference sequence).

The chain links TRBV5-6 to TRBJ2-3; tentatively, D is TRBD2 (6 bases). Germline V CDR1 and CDR2: SGHDT, YYEEEE. V dropped 3 bases and J dropped 0 bases, with 11 bases sitting between them. CDR3 length: 15 residues. CDR3 DNA sequence: TGTGCCAGCAGCTCTGGGGCGGGGAGCACAGATACGCAGTATTTT. The encoded protein is CASSSGAGSTDTQYF.

In its sample, this clonotype was seen a few times. The chain uses TRBV6-5 and TRBJ1-6; 8 nucleotides align to TRBD1. Germline CDR1 is MNHEY and CDR2 is SVGAGI. The V segment lost 6 bases and the J segment 6 bases; nucleotides outside the gene matches: 10. This CDR3 has 16 residues. This CDR3 is CASSPLTDRVNSPLHF. The CDR3 DNA reads as TGTGCCAGCAGCCCACTGACGGACAGGGTTAATTCACCCCTCCACTTT.

The gene calls are TRBV13 and TRBJ2-1; 9 nucleotides align to TRBD2. J gave up 7 bases and V 4 bases, and 14 bases lay outside the gene matches. Germline V CDR1 and CDR2: PRHDT, FYEKMQ (reference sequence). The CDR3 has 17 amino acids. This chain's CDR3 is CASSSFFGGGALNEQFF. In nucleotides, the CDR3 is TGTGCCAGCAGCTCCTTCTTTGGCGGGGGGGCTTTAAATGAGCAGTTCTTC. The whole variable domain, remainder taken from reference TRBV13 and TRBJ2-1, is AAGVIQSPRHLIKEKRETATLKCYPIPRHDTVYWYQQGPGQDPQFLISFYEKMQSDKGSIPDRFSAQQFSDYHSELNMSSLELGDSALYFCASSSFFGGGALNEQFFGPGTRLTVL.

The chain combines TRBV20-1 with TRBJ1-2, with D hard to call. The CDR3 has 11 amino acids. The V end was cut by 4 bases, the J end by 4 bases, with 7 bases between. In germline, CDR1 is DFQATT, CDR2 SNEGSKA (reference sequence). This CDR3 is CSATLGYGYTF. CDR3 sequence (DNA): TGCAGTGCTACATTGGGCTATGGCTACACCTTC.

The rearrangement uses TRBV3-1 and TRBJ2-5; 10 bases map to TRBD2. Germline assignment: CDR1 LGHDT and CDR2 YNNKEL (reference sequence). There are 20 residues in the CDR3. With V trimmed by 1 base and J by 7 bases, 21 bases remained unmatched. The CDR3 protein is CASSQVKPSGGTMKRSTQYF. In DNA, the CDR3 is TGTGCCAGCAGCCAAGTTAAGCCTAGCGGGGGCACTATGAAGAGATCGACCCAGTACTTC.

The chain has TRBV11-2 and TRBJ2-1; D is ambiguous. The CDR3 is made up of 13 amino acids. V dropped 9 bases and J dropped 0 bases, with 9 bases sitting between them. Germline V gene lookup returns CDR1 SGHAT and CDR2 FQNNGV. CDR3 region: CASALGSYNEQFF. The CDR3 DNA sequence: TGTGCCAGTGCATTGGGCTCCTACAATGAGCAGTTCTTC.

There are many counts of this clonotype. V and J are TRBV7-9 and TRBJ1-2, with D uncertain. The V end was cut by 5 bases, the J end by 3 bases, with 10 bases between. CDR1 and CDR2 (germline): SEHNR, FQNEAQ (reference sequence). CDR3 length: 13 amino acids. The CDR3 bases are TGTGCCAGCAGCGTGTTCCAGGACTATGGCTACACCTTC. It specifies CASSVFQDYGYTF.

This clonotype was seen a handful of times. The chain employs TRBV7-2 and TRBJ2-7; D may be TRBD1 (6 bases). Germline lookup yields CDR1 SGHTA and CDR2 FQGNSA. The CDR3 loop spans 15 amino acids. The germline V and J ends were trimmed by 6 bases and 0 bases, with 15 bases remaining between them. The CDR3 here is CASSKDGQYSYEQYF. Written as DNA, the CDR3 is TGTGCCAGCAGTAAAGATGGACAGTACTCCTACGAGCAGTACTTC.

The chain employs TRBV20-1 and TRBJ2-5; D is ambiguous. Germline-derived CDR1 and CDR2 are DFQATT and SNEGSKA (reference sequence). The CDR3 sequence is 13 residues long. The V end was cut by 3 bases, the J end by 4 bases, with 12 bases between. The DNA of the CDR3 is TGCAGTGCTAGGGCGCAGTGGAGAGAGACCCAGTACTTC. Encoded protein: CSARAQWRETQYF.

The J gene is TRBJ1-1, the V gene TRBV5-6; no clear D. V was trimmed by 4 bases and J by 8 bases, leaving 12 bases between them. This CDR3 is 12 amino acids long. Germline V gene sequence: CDR1 SGHDT, CDR2 YYEEEE. This CDR3 reads CASSTRRTEAFF. The CDR3 nucleotides read TGTGCCAGCAGCACGAGGAGAACGGAAGCTTTCTTT.

The chain couples TRBV7-9 to TRBJ2-7, with a tentative D call TRBD1 (5 bases). This CDR3 is 16 amino acids long. CDR1 SEHNR and CDR2 FQNEAQ come from the germline V gene (reference sequence). Trimming took off 4 bases at V and 1 base at J, with 17 bases between the two ends. The DNA for the CDR3 is TGTGCCAGCAGCTCAACCCATGGCAGGGATTCCTACGAGCAGTACTTC. This sequence encodes CASSSTHGRDSYEQYF.

This clonotype was seen only once. The chain is built from TRBV12-3 or TRBV12-4 and TRBJ2-2, with no clear D. CDR3 length: 14 amino acids. The germline V and J ends were trimmed by 3 bases and 7 bases, with 12 bases remaining between them. For the CDR3, the DNA is TGTGCCAGCAGTTTGAACAGTGGGGTCGGGGAGCTGTTTTTT. It encodes CASSLNSGVGELFF.

This chain links TRBV5-1 with TRBJ2-5; D unclear. Deletions cut 4 bases from V and 4 bases from J, with 17 bases between. The CDR3 is 15 residues long. Per the germline V gene, CDR1 is SGHRS and CDR2 is YFSETQ. DNA for the CDR3: TGCGCCAGCAGCATGGTATCTAGTGGGCCAGAGACCCAGTACTTC. It codes for CASSMVSSGPETQYF.

This sequence joins TRBV7-9 and TRBJ2-7, with TRBD2 identical over 13 bases. The CDR3 is 14 residues long. Trimming took 5 bases from V and 5 from J; bases not matched to a gene: 3. Germline CDR1 and CDR2: SEHNR and FQNEAQ (reference sequence). The CDR3 loop reads CASSTSGRADEQYF. CDR3 sequence (DNA): TGTGCCAGCAGCACTAGCGGGAGGGCCGACGAGCAGTACTTC.

The chain uses TRBV6-1 and TRBJ2-3; 10 nucleotides align to TRBD2. The V and J ends lost 11 bases and 1 base, in that order; junction bases with no gene match: 15. The CDR3 is 17 amino acids. The germline gives CDR1 MNHNS, CDR2 SASEGT. CDR3 nucleotides: TGTGCCGCACGAAGCGGGAGGGTTGGAGACGGCACAGATACGCAGTATTTT. Translating gives CAARSGRVGDGTDTQYF.

This clonotype was seen a few times. V is TRBV10-3 and J is TRBJ2-6; D possibly corresponds to TRBD1 (5 bases). Germline values: CDR1 ENHRY, CDR2 SYGVKD. The germline V and J ends were trimmed by 0 bases and 2 bases, with 5 bases remaining between them. The CDR3 totals 15 residues. The CDR3 nucleotides read TGTGCCATCAGTGAGTCGGGGCCTGGGGCCAACGTCCTGACTTTC. Encoded protein: CAISESGPGANVLTF.

The rearrangement uses TRBV20-1 and TRBJ1-4; no clear D gene. V was clipped by 6 bases and J by 5 bases, with 13 bases between them. The CDR3 totals 13 residues. Germline CDR1 DFQATT, CDR2 SNEGSKA (reference sequence). The CDR3 region is CSAQDGINEKLFF. CDR3 coding DNA: TGCAGTGCCCAGGACGGGATAAATGAAAAACTGTTTTTT.

This clonotype turned up a few times. The chain links TRBV10-3 to TRBJ2-1; D is unclear. V was trimmed by 4 bases and J by 5 bases, leaving 15 bases between them. Germline lookup yields CDR1 ENHRY and CDR2 SYGVKD. The CDR3 length is 15 residues. CDR3 protein: CAISAIEELDNEQFF. Here the CDR3 DNA reads TGTGCCATCAGTGCGATCGAGGAACTGGACAATGAGCAGTTCTTC.

This clonotype came up a few times. The chain couples TRBV7-2 to TRBJ1-5, with D possibly matching TRBD1 (6 bases). The germline gives CDR1 SGHTA, CDR2 FQGNSA. Between the trimmed V and J ends, which lost 5 bases and 8 bases, there was a span of 16 bases. There are 14 residues in the CDR3. DNA of the CDR3: TGTGCCAGCAGCCTACAGGGTCAATTCAAGCCCCAGCATTTT. This codes for CASSLQGQFKPQHF.

This clonotype was seen a handful of times. The V gene is TRBV12-3 or TRBV12-4, the J gene TRBJ1-2; D is uncertain. The V and J ends lost 6 bases and 0 bases respectively, with 8 bases between them. The CDR3 runs 13 residues. The CDR3 DNA reads TGTGCCAGCAGGTCCCCAGCTAACTATGGCTACACCTTC. This encodes CASRSPANYGYTF.

This clonotype has just one count. The chain links TRBV6-6 to TRBJ1-2; D unresolved. V lost 0 bases, J lost 0 bases, and 11 bases lay in between. CDR3 size: 16 residues. CDR1 MNHNY and CDR2 SVGAGI come from the germline V gene (reference sequence). The CDR3 bases are TGTGCCAGCAGTTACTCGTCGTCTCCCACTAACTATGGCTACACCTTC. Its protein is CASSYSSSPTNYGYTF.

The J gene is TRBJ2-1, the V gene TRBV7-6, with D tentatively TRBD2 (6 bases). Germline CDR1 SGHVS, CDR2 FNYEAQ. This CDR3 is 15 amino acids long. V was cut by 1 base and J by 3 bases, with 10 bases left in between. CDR3 coding DNA: TGTGCCAGCAGCTTAGATTTCGGGAGCTACAATGAGCAGTTCTTC. It encodes CASSLDFGSYNEQFF.

The chain links TRBV7-2 to TRBJ2-7, with TRBD2 matching over 7 bases. The germline CDR1 and CDR2 sequences are SGHTA and FQGNSA. This CDR3 spans 13 amino acids. J lost 2 bases, V lost 5 bases, and 3 bases had no gene match. The CDR3, as DNA: TGTGCCAGCAGCGCCGGGAGGCCCTACGAGCAGTACTTC. This encodes CASSAGRPYEQYF.

To note about this clonotype: Relative to the germline gene, one junction end is altered; a read error may explain this. The DNA of the CDR3 is TGTGCCAGCAGCTTAGCTCTGACTAGCGGGGGAGGCGAGCGGTACTTC. Encoded protein: CASSLALTSGGGERYF. V is TRBV7-2 and J is TRBJ2-7; TRBD2 agrees at 12 bases. CDR3 length: 16 amino acids. Germline V gene sequence: CDR1 SGHTA, CDR2 FQGNSA.

A note on this clonotype: A clone one base away is much larger, so this may be a read error. The chain links TRBV6-5 to TRBJ1-1; D gene uncertain. Germline CDR1 and CDR2: MNHEY and SVGAGI. V was clipped by 7 bases and J by 0 bases, with 3 bases between them. This CDR3 is 11 amino acids long. The CDR3 sequence: CASNMNTEAFF. The CDR3 DNA is TGTGCCAGCAACATGAACACTGAAGCTTTCTTT.

This chain links TRBV4-2 with TRBJ2-1; D gene ambiguous. From germline, CDR1 is LGHNA and CDR2 YNFKEQ. The germline V and J ends were trimmed by 0 bases and 0 bases, with 12 bases remaining between them. This CDR3 region has 17 residues. In DNA form, the CDR3 reads TGTGCCAGCAGCCAAGAGCCCCGGGCCTCCTCCTACAATGAGCAGTTCTTC. Protein: CASSQEPRASSYNEQFF.

Points on this clonotype: A much more abundant neighbour one base away suggests this may be a read error. J is TRBJ2-1 and V is TRBV25-1; D unresolved. Germline V gene sequence: CDR1 MGHDK, CDR2 SYGVNS. Trimming pared 4 bases from V and 10 bases from J, leaving 17 bases between. This CDR3 comprises 14 residues. CDR3 sequence (DNA): TGTGCCAGCAGTGCCCGATATGAAACCTACGAGCAGTTCTTC. It codes for CASSARYETYEQFF.

V and J are TRBV12-3 or TRBV12-4 and TRBJ2-3; 7 positions agree with TRBD2. J was trimmed by 5 bases and V by 6 bases; bases with no gene match: 8. The CDR3 contains 14 residues. DNA for the CDR3: TGTGCCAGCAGCCGTTCTCTAGCGGTAGATACGCAGTATTTT. This codes for CASSRSLAVDTQYF.

The rearrangement uses TRBV25-1 and TRBJ1-2, with 11 positions matching TRBD1. This CDR3 has 16 amino acids. Germline-derived CDR1 and CDR2 are MGHDK and SYGVNS. After removal of 3 bases from V and 6 bases from J, the junction contained 9 bases not matched to a gene. The CDR3 DNA sequence: TGTGCCAGCAGTGACCGCGGACAGGGGGCTCCAGATGGCTACACCTTC. This codes for CASSDRGQGAPDGYTF.